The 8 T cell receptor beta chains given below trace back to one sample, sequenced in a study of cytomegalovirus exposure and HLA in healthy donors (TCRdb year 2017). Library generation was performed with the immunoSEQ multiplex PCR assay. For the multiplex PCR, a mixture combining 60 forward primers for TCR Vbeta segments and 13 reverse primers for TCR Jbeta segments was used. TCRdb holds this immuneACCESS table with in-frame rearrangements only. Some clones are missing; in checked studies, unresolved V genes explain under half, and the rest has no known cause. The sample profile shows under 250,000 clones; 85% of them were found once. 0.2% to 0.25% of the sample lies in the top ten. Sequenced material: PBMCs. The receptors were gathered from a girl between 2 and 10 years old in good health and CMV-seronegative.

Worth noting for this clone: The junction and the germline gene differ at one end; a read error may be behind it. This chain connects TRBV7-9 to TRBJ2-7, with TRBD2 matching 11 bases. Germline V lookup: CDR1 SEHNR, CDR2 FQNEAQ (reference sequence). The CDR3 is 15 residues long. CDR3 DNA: TGTTCCAGCAGCTTAAAGGTAGCGGGGGGGCTCGAGCAGTACTTC. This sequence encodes CSSSLKVAGGLEQYF.

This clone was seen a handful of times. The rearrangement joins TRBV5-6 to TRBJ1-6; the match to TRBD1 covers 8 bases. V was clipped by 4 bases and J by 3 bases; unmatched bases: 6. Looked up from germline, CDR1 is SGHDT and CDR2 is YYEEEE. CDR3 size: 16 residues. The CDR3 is CASSRQGANYNSPLHF. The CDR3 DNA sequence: TGTGCCAGCAGCCGTCAGGGGGCCAACTATAATTCACCCCTCCACTTT.

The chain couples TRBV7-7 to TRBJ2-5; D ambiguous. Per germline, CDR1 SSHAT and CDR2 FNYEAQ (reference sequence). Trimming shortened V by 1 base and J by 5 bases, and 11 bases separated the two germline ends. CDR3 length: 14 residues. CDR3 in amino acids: CASSLDFSRETQYF. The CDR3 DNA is TGTGCCAGCAGCTTAGACTTTAGTCGGGAGACCCAGTACTTC.

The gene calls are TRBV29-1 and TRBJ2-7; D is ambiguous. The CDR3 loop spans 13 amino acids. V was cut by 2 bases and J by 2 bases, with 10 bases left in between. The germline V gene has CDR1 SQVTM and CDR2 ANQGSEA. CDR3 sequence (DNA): TGCAGCGTTGAAAGCGATGATCCCTACGAGCAGTACTTC. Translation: CSVESDDPYEQYF.

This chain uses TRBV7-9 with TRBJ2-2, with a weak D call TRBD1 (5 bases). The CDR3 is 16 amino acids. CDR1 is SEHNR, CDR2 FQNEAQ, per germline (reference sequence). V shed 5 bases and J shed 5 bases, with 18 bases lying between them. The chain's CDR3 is CASSPRAGPSTGELFF. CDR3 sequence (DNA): TGTGCCAGCAGCCCGAGAGCAGGGCCGTCGACCGGGGAGCTGTTTTTT.

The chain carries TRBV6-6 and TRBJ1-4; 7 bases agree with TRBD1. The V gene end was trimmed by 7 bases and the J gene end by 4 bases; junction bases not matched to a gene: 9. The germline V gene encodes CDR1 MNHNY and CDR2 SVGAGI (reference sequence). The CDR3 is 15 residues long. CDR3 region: CASTPGQAFNEKLFF. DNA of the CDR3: TGTGCCAGCACCCCAGGACAGGCTTTTAATGAAAAACTGTTTTTT.

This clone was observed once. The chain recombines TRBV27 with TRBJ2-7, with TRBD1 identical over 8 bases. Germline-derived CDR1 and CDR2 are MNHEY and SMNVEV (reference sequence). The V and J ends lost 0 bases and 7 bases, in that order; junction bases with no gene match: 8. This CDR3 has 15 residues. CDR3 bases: TGTGCCAGCAGTTTATCAGGGACAGGTAGGGGAGAGCAGTACTTC. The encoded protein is CASSLSGTGRGEQYF.

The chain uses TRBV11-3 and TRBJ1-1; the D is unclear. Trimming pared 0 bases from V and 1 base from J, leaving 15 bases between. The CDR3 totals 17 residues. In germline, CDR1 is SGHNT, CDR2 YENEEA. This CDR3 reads CASSLEQVPDQNTEAFF. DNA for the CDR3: TGTGCCAGCAGCTTAGAGCAGGTTCCCGACCAGAACACTGAAGCTTTCTTT.